The T cell receptor (beta chain) described here comes from a study of blood T cell repertoires in COVID-19. Sequenced by immunoSEQ multiplex PCR; TCRdb stores in-frame clones only, minus some. The profile covers some 340,000 clones, with 65% to 85% appearing a single time and roughly 3% taken by the ten largest. CDR1 and CDR2 from the germline V gene are MDHEN and SYDVKM. The CDR3 spans 17 residues. Trimming removed 4 bases at V and 0 bases at J, with 16 bases between. Sequences were obtained from peripheral blood. The origin of this receptor is a man aged 25 to 40 with active or convalescent COVID-19. The rearrangement joins TRBV28 to TRBJ1-5; D is perhaps TRBD1 (5 bases). DNA of the CDR3: TGTGCCAGCAGTTACCTCGGAGGGACTTATAGCAATCAGCCCCAGCATTTT. Translating gives CASSYLGGTYSNQPQHF.